Below, one T cell receptor (beta chain) is given with its context. These data belong to a study of OX40 agonist ivuxolimab in advanced cancers. Germline V gene lookup returns CDR1 SGHAT and CDR2 FQNNGV. CDR3 length equals 13 residues. V was trimmed by 6 bases and J by 5 bases, leaving 12 bases between them. Profiled with immunoSEQ multiplex PCR; TCRdb holds only in-frame clones, not every one. The sample carries 100,000 or so clones, roughly 84% recorded once. The sample in question was CD4+ or CD8+ T cells sorted from blood, obtained in a trial of the OX40 agonist ivuxolimab. The receptor was derived from an adult with an advanced solid tumor such as melanoma, head and neck, liver or kidney cancer. The chain is built from TRBV11-2 and TRBJ2-3; D not resolved. Written as DNA, the CDR3 is TGTGCCAGCAGTTGGGTCTTTGGAGATACGCAGTATTTT. Its translation: CASSWVFGDTQYF.